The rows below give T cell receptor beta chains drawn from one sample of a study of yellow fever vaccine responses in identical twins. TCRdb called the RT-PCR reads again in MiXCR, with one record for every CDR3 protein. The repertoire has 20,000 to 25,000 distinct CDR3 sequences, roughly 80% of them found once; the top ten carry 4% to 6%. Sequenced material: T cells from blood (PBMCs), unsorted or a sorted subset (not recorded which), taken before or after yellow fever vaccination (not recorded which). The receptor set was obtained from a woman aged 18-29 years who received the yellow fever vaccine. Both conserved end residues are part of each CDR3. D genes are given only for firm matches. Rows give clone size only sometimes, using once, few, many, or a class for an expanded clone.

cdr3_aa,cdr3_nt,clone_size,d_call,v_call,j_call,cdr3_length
CASSSAGTSLGEQFF,TGTGCCAGCAGCTCCGCCGGGACTAGCCTCGGGGAGCAGTTCTTC,.,TRBD2,TRBV7-1,TRBJ2-1,15
CASSQQGTDTQYF,TGTGCCAGCAGCCAGCAGGGGACAGATACGCAGTATTTT,.,.,TRBV11-3,TRBJ2-3,13
CASSQGGSGYEQYF,TGTGCCAGCAGCCAGGGCGGGAGTGGATACGAGCAGTACTTC,.,TRBD2,TRBV4-2,TRBJ2-7,14
CASSESTGIVTGELFF,TGCGCCAGCAGTGAGTCAACAGGGATCGTGACCGGGGAGCTGTTTTTT,.,.,TRBV10-1,TRBJ2-2,16
CSLEDLDGYTF,TGCAGCCTCGAGGACCTGGATGGCTACACCTTC,.,.,TRBV29-1,TRBJ1-2,11
CASKPSGGAYNEQFF,TGTGCCAGCAAACCTAGCGGGGGGGCCTACAATGAGCAGTTCTTC,.,TRBD2,TRBV28,TRBJ2-1,15
CASTLNQETQYF,TGCGCCAGCACTTTGAACCAAGAGACCCAGTACTTC,.,.,TRBV5-1,TRBJ2-5,12
CASSDGRMNTEAFF,TGTGCCAGCAGTGACGGGCGAATGAACACTGAAGCTTTCTTT,.,.,TRBV2,TRBJ1-1,14
CASTPRSAPDTQYF,TGTGCCAGCACCCCCCGTTCGGCTCCGGATACGCAGTATTTT,once,.,TRBV11-3,TRBJ2-3,14
CASSYDTNSPLHF,TGTGCCAGCAGTTACGACACTAATTCACCCCTCCACTTT,.,.,TRBV6-5,TRBJ1-6,13
CSLDARTSRTDTQYF,TGCAGTCTAGACGCGCGGACTAGCCGAACAGATACGCAGTATTTT,.,TRBD2,TRBV20-1,TRBJ2-3,15
CASNSGTDTQYF,TGTGCCAGCAATTCAGGCACAGATACGCAGTATTTT,.,.,TRBV12-3/TRBV12-4,TRBJ2-3,12
CASSPLGGAGNEQFF,TGTGCCAGCTCACCCCTAGGGGGCGCTGGGAATGAGCAGTTCTTC,.,TRBD1,TRBV18,TRBJ2-1,15
CASSLSLAGGYNEQFF,TGTGCCAGCAGTTTATCGCTAGCGGGGGGTTACAATGAGCAGTTCTTC,.,TRBD2,TRBV28,TRBJ2-1,16
CASSDRDAWNEQFF,TGTGCCAGCAGCGACCGGGACGCTTGGAATGAGCAGTTCTTC,.,.,TRBV3-1,TRBJ2-1,14
CASTQNGGETQYF,TGTGCCAGCACCCAGAATGGGGGAGAGACCCAGTACTTC,.,.,TRBV2,TRBJ2-5,13
CASSKLALGRVDIQYF,TGTGCCAGCTCAAAATTGGCGCTGGGCAGGGTGGACATTCAGTACTTC,.,.,TRBV18,TRBJ2-4,16
CASSQDPAGAIVDGQFF,TGTGCCAGCAGCCAAGATCCAGCGGGGGCCATAGTCGACGGGCAGTTCTTC,few,TRBD2,TRBV4-2,TRBJ2-1,17
CSAPGRDNSPLHF,TGCAGTGCCCCGGGGCGAGATAATTCACCCCTCCACTTT,.,.,TRBV20-1,TRBJ1-6,13
CASSPSLGGSYNEQFF,TGCGCCAGCAGCCCGTCCCTCGGTGGGTCCTACAATGAGCAGTTCTTC,.,.,TRBV4-3,TRBJ2-1,16
CSACDWGETQYF,TGCAGTGCTTGTGATTGGGGGGAGACCCAGTACTTC,.,.,TRBV20-1,TRBJ2-5,12
CASSLEDEKLFF,TGTGCCAGCAGCTTGGAGGATGAAAAACTGTTTTTT,.,.,TRBV5-4,TRBJ1-4,12
CASSIPGETQYF,TGTGCCAGTAGTATACCTGGAGAGACCCAGTACTTC,.,.,TRBV19,TRBJ2-5,12
CASSVGREEIWGYTF,TGTGCCAGCAGCGTAGGTCGGGAAGAAATTTGGGGCTACACCTTC,.,.,TRBV9,TRBJ1-2,15
CASSPVQGNSPLHF,TGTGCCAGCTCACCCGTCCAAGGGAATTCACCCCTCCACTTT,.,.,TRBV18,TRBJ1-6,14
CASTPSSSNSPLHF,TGTGCCAGCACCCCGTCTTCCAGTAATTCACCCCTCCACTTT,once,.,TRBV2,TRBJ1-6,14
CAISEFPDTSSRGYTF,TGTGCCATCAGTGAGTTCCCAGACACGTCATCACGGGGCTACACCTTC,few,.,TRBV10-3,TRBJ1-2,16
CASSPPGQVSPLHF,TGTGCCAGCTCACCACCTGGACAGGTATCACCCCTCCACTTT,.,TRBD1,TRBV18,TRBJ1-6,14
CASSQVSGSSYEQYF,TGTGCCAGCAGCCAAGTGTCAGGGAGTTCCTACGAGCAGTACTTC,.,.,TRBV4-2,TRBJ2-7,15
CASSGETIADTQYF,TGTGCCAGCAGTGGGGAGACAATCGCAGATACGCAGTATTTT,.,.,TRBV12-3/TRBV12-4,TRBJ2-3,14
CASSLDGTSIYEQFF,TGTGCCAGCAGCTTAGACGGGACTAGCATCTATGAGCAGTTCTTC,.,TRBD2,TRBV11-1,TRBJ2-1,15
CASSQDGLQLNQPQHF,TGCGCCAGCAGCCAAGATGGGTTGCAGCTCAATCAGCCCCAGCATTTT,.,.,TRBV4-1,TRBJ1-5,16
CSTLAGGSTDTQYF,TGCAGTACCCTAGCGGGAGGGAGCACAGATACGCAGTATTTT,.,TRBD2,TRBV20-1,TRBJ2-3,14
CSAQWTGLSTEAFF,TGCAGCGCCCAATGGACAGGGTTGAGCACTGAAGCTTTCTTT,.,TRBD1,TRBV29-1,TRBJ1-1,14
CSVDRLATTPISYNEQFF,TGCAGCGTCGACCGACTAGCGACCACTCCTATCTCCTACAATGAGCAGTTCTTC,.,TRBD2,TRBV29-1,TRBJ2-1,18
CASSQAGTPGDEQFF,TGTGCCAGCAGCCAAGCCGGGACGCCAGGGGATGAGCAGTTCTTC,few,.,TRBV4-2,TRBJ2-1,15
CASSLSRRWDNEQFF,TGTGCCAGCAGTTTATCTCGTCGGTGGGACAATGAGCAGTTCTTC,.,.,TRBV27,TRBJ2-1,15
CASSPRPGVGNEQFF,TGTGCCAGCAGCCCACGCCCGGGGGTAGGTAATGAGCAGTTCTTC,.,.,TRBV11-1,TRBJ2-1,15
CASSPGGELFF,TGTGCCAGCAGCCCTGGCGGGGAGCTGTTTTTT,.,.,TRBV7-6,TRBJ2-2,11
CASSLLTVYGYTF,TGTGCCAGCAGCTTGCTGACAGTCTATGGCTACACCTTC,.,.,TRBV13,TRBJ1-2,13
CSVSNNEQFF,TGCAGCGTCTCAAATAATGAGCAGTTCTTC,once,.,TRBV29-1,TRBJ2-1,10
CATSRGQAYNSPLHF,TGTGCCACCAGCAGAGGGCAGGCCTATAATTCACCCCTCCACTTT,few,.,TRBV15,TRBJ1-6,15
CASSERTSDSYEQYF,TGTGCCAGCAGCGAACGGACTAGCGACTCCTACGAGCAGTACTTC,few,TRBD2,TRBV7-9,TRBJ2-7,15
CASSLGVGYGYTF,TGTGCCAGCAGTCTTGGGGTTGGCTATGGCTACACCTTC,.,.,TRBV12-3/TRBV12-4,TRBJ1-2,13
CASSLSAVSTDTQYF,TGTGCCAGCAGCCTTTCGGCAGTCAGCACAGATACGCAGTATTTT,.,.,TRBV7-9,TRBJ2-3,15
CASSEANSGANVLTF,TGTGCCAGCAGTGAAGCAAACTCTGGGGCCAACGTCCTGACTTTC,.,.,TRBV6-1,TRBJ2-6,15